Below, 27 T cell receptor beta chains from the same sample are listed, as sequenced in a study of multiple sclerosis patients with progressive multifocal leukoencephalopathy. Only in-frame clones appear in the TCRdb table, and some are missing; sequencing was by immunoSEQ multiplex PCR. The top ten hold under 2.5% of the sample, which has around 25,000 clones, around 93% seen once. Specified time point: approximately 12 months of natalizumab therapy. Sequencing was performed on PBMCs, taken from a patient treated with natalizumab. These receptor sequences come from a man aged 25-40 years with multiple sclerosis.

The V and J genes are TRBV5-6 and TRBJ1-2, with D maybe TRBD1 (5 bases). The CDR3 spans 15 residues. The V gene lost 2 bases and the J gene lost 0 bases, with 11 bases spanning the gap. The germline V gene has CDR1 SGHDT and CDR2 YYEEEE. The CDR3 is CASSFPEGTNYGYTF. The CDR3 DNA sequence: TGTGCCAGCAGCTTCCCGGAGGGGACTAACTATGGCTACACCTTC.

The V and J genes are TRBV30 and TRBJ1-1; tentatively, D is TRBD1 (6 bases). The CDR3 has 14 amino acids. Germline CDR1 GTSNPN, CDR2 SVGIG (reference sequence). The V end was cut by 2 bases, the J end by 1 base, with 11 bases between. CDR3 region: CAWSTGQRNTEAFF. The DNA of the CDR3 is TGTGCCTGGAGTACCGGACAGAGGAACACTGAAGCTTTCTTT.

A few counts support this clone. The chain has TRBV5-4 and TRBJ2-3; maybe TRBD1 (6 bases). Germline CDR1 SGHNT, CDR2 YYREEE (reference sequence). V lost 5 bases and J 0 bases, leaving 10 bases between the germline ends. The CDR3 extends over 14 amino acids. The CDR3 protein is CASSPDSSTDTQYF. Written as DNA, the CDR3 is TGTGCCAGCAGTCCGGACAGTAGCACAGATACGCAGTATTTT.

This chain uses TRBV30 with TRBJ2-7; D is unclear. Germline V gene data show CDR1 as GTSNPN and CDR2 as SVGIG (reference sequence). With 7 bases removed from V and 2 bases from J, the gap between germline ends came to 18 bases. This CDR3 is built from 14 residues. CDR3 nucleotides: TGTGCCTCCACATCAATCCACTATACCTACGAGCAGTACTTC. It specifies CASTSIHYTYEQYF.

This clone showed up just once. The chain couples TRBV5-6 to TRBJ2-2, with D possibly matching TRBD2 (5 bases). The CDR3 has 17 amino acids. V lost 0 bases and J lost 1, with 13 bases in between. Per the germline V gene, CDR1 is SGHDT and CDR2 is YYEEEE. CDR3 region: CASSLAWASRNTGELFF. In nucleotides, the CDR3 is TGTGCCAGCAGCTTGGCCTGGGCTAGCAGGAACACCGGGGAGCTGTTTTTT.

The chain has TRBV5-6 and TRBJ2-3, with TRBD1 matching 7 bases. V gave up 0 bases and J gave up 2 bases; unmatched junction bases: 3. The CDR3 spans 15 residues. Germline loops: CDR1 SGHDT, CDR2 YYEEEE. CDR3 amino acids: CASSLGGQNTDTQYF. The CDR3 bases are TGTGCCAGCAGCTTGGGGGGACAGAACACAGATACGCAGTATTTT. Full variable domain (missing parts from reference TRBV5-6 and TRBJ2-3): DAGVTQSPTHLIKTRGQQVTLRCSPKSGHDTVSWYQQALGQGPQFIFQYYEEEERQRGNFPDRFSGHQFPNYSSELNVNALLLGDSALYLCASSLGGQNTDTQYFGPGTRLTVL.

The J gene is TRBJ2-7, the V gene TRBV4-1, with 7 bases fitting TRBD2. The CDR3 is made up of 14 amino acids. With V trimmed by 1 base and J by 2 bases, 2 bases remained unmatched. Germline assignment: CDR1 MGHRA and CDR2 YSYEKL. CDR3 in DNA: TGCGCCAGCAGCCAAGCGGCGGGGGCCTACGAGCAGTACTTC. Encoded protein: CASSQAAGAYEQYF.

This chain joins TRBV9 and TRBJ2-7; D remains ambiguous. In germline, CDR1 is SGDLS, CDR2 YYNGEE. The CDR3 extends over 11 amino acids. The V end was cut by 3 bases, the J end by 4 bases, with 5 bases between. This chain's CDR3 is CASSADYEQYV. The CDR3 DNA reads as TGTGCCAGCAGCGCAGATTACGAGCAGTACGTC.

CDR3 coding DNA: TGTGCCAGCAGTCTTAGCGGGAGCAGGGATACGCAGTATTTT. Amino acids: CASSLSGSRDTQYF. The chain couples TRBV6-6 to TRBJ2-3, with 9 bases fitting TRBD2. CDR3 length equals 14 residues. CDR1 is MNHNY and CDR2 is SVGAGI in the germline V gene (reference sequence). With 5 bases clipped from V and 6 bases from J, the junction kept 6 bases outside the gene matches.

The chain recombines TRBV6-5 with TRBJ1-6; D uncertain. V was trimmed by 6 bases and J by 10 bases, leaving 16 bases between them. The CDR3 is 14 amino acids. Germline V gene data show CDR1 as MNHEY and CDR2 as SVGAGI. The CDR3 loop is CASRIGRARSPLHF. In DNA, the CDR3 is TGTGCCAGCAGGATCGGTCGAGCGAGGTCACCCCTCCACTTT.

The rearrangement links TRBV6-6 to TRBJ1-5, with 8 bases matching TRBD1. This CDR3 region has 14 residues. V shed 6 bases and J 5 bases; nucleotides not matched to a gene: 6. The germline V gene encodes CDR1 MNHNY and CDR2 SVGAGI (reference sequence). The chain's CDR3 is CASSRDRHDQPQHF. The CDR3 DNA follows: TGTGCCAGCAGCCGGGACAGGCATGATCAGCCCCAGCATTTT.

The chain joins TRBV11-3 to TRBJ2-3; D is ambiguous. CDR1 SGHNT and CDR2 YENEEA come from the germline V gene. The CDR3 totals 14 residues. The germline V and J ends were trimmed by 5 bases and 1 base, with 10 bases remaining between them. The CDR3 spells CASSRESRTDTQYF. In DNA, the CDR3 is TGTGCCAGCAGCCGTGAGTCCCGCACAGATACGCAGTATTTT. Based on the CDR3 plus reference TRBV11-3 and TRBJ2-3, the full variable domain is EAGVVQSPRYKIIEKKQPVAFWCNPISGHNTLYWYLQNLGQGPELLIRYENEEAVDDSQLPKDRFSAERLKGVDSTLKIQPAELGDSAVYLCASSRESRTDTQYFGPGTRLTVL.

The chain joins TRBV2 to TRBJ2-2; 9 bases match TRBD2. The CDR3 is 14 amino acids. Germline values: CDR1 SNHLY, CDR2 FYNNEI. The J segment lost 6 bases and the V segment lost 5 bases, leaving 4 bases of the junction unmatched. CDR3 nucleotide sequence: TGTGCCAGCAGTAGGGCGGGAGGGGCCGGGGAGCTGTTTTTT. Its translation is CASSRAGGAGELFF.

CDR3 loop: CASSLGQVYEQYV. As DNA, the CDR3 is TGCGCCAGCAGCTTGGGCCAGGTCTACGAGCAGTACGTC. The V call is TRBV5-1, the J call TRBJ2-7; D remains unclear. V was pared by 0 bases and J by 3 bases, with 7 bases between. CDR3 length equals 13 residues. Looked up from germline, CDR1 is SGHRS and CDR2 is YFSETQ.

The V and J genes are TRBV7-8 and TRBJ1-2; D not resolved. The V gene's germline CDR1 is SGHVS and CDR2 FQNEAQ. This CDR3 has 15 residues. The germline V and J ends were trimmed by 5 bases and 4 bases, with 17 bases remaining between them. CDR3 sequence (DNA): TGTGCCAGCAGCCCCCGACCTGGGGTGGGCTATGGCTACACCTTC. This sequence encodes CASSPRPGVGYGYTF.

This chain connects TRBV7-2 to TRBJ1-1; unclear D gene. This CDR3 spans 12 amino acids. V dropped 5 bases and J dropped 4 bases, with 8 bases sitting between them. Germline V gives CDR1 SGHTA, CDR2 FQGNSA. The CDR3 nucleotides read TGTGCCAGCAGCCCACAGTCCACTGAAGCTTTCTTT. Translating gives CASSPQSTEAFF.

This rearrangement joins TRBV5-1 to TRBJ2-1, with TRBD1 matching 7 bases. V lost 5 bases to trimming and J lost 14 bases; unmatched junction nucleotides: 13. The CDR3 extends over 13 amino acids. Germline CDR1 is SGHRS and CDR2 is YFSETQ. Written as DNA, the CDR3 is TGCGCCAGCAGGCTTCTTATCGGGACAGTGGAGTTCTTC. Its translation: CASRLLIGTVEFF. Combining the CDR3 with reference TRBV5-1 and TRBJ2-1 gives the whole variable domain KAGVTQTPRYLIKTRGQQVTLSCSPISGHRSVSWYQQTPGQGLQFLFEYFSETQRNKGNFPGRFSGRQFSNSRSEMNVSTLELGDSALYLCASRLLIGTVEFFGPGTRLTVL.

V is TRBV6-5 and J is TRBJ2-3; D gene ambiguous. The CDR3 runs to 15 residues. Trimming took 2 bases from V and 0 from J, leaving 9 bases between them. Germline-derived CDR1 and CDR2 are MNHEY and SVGAGI. DNA of the CDR3: TGTGCCAGCAGTTACGGGCACCCTAGCACAGATACGCAGTATTTT. This gives the protein CASSYGHPSTDTQYF.

The CDR3 DNA sequence: TGTGCCAGCAGCCCAGGACAGGGGTTGGGCGAGCAGTACTTC. Its protein product is CASSPGQGLGEQYF. The chain joins TRBV7-2 to TRBJ2-7; 9 nucleotides match TRBD1. The CDR3 has 14 residues. The J segment lost 6 bases and the V segment lost 5 bases, leaving 8 bases of the junction unmatched. The germline gives CDR1 SGHTA, CDR2 FQGNSA.

This CDR3 reads CAWSGANYGYTF. DNA for the CDR3: TGTGCCTGGAGTGGTGCTAACTATGGCTACACCTTC. The chain joins TRBV30 to TRBJ1-2; unclear D gene. CDR3 length: 12 residues. Germline V gene lookup returns CDR1 GTSNPN and CDR2 SVGIG (reference sequence). Trimming took 1 base from V and 0 from J, leaving 3 bases between them.

This clone was seen once. Here the CDR3 reads CSVGTGRFHTF. The CDR3 nucleotides are TGCAGCGTGGGGACAGGGCGCTTTCACACCTTC. The V call is TRBV29-1, the J call TRBJ1-2, with 9 nucleotides matching TRBD1. The CDR3 sequence is 11 residues long. The germline gives CDR1 SQVTM, CDR2 ANQGSEA. Losses at the gene ends were 6 bases for V and 12 bases for J; bases not matched to a gene: 8.

The J gene is TRBJ2-3, the V gene TRBV5-1; TRBD2 matches 7 bases. V gave up 3 bases and J gave up 6 bases; unmatched junction bases: 7. Germline V gene lookup returns CDR1 SGHRS and CDR2 YFSETQ. The CDR3 sequence is 14 residues long. The CDR3 sequence is CASSSGTMGDTQYF. The DNA of the CDR3 is TGCGCCAGCAGCTCCGGGACTATGGGCGATACGCAGTATTTT.

The V and J genes are TRBV9 and TRBJ2-6, with D uncertain. This CDR3 is 13 amino acids long. The germline V and J ends were trimmed by 4 bases and 9 bases, with 11 bases remaining between them. Germline V CDR1 and CDR2: SGDLS, YYNGEE. The DNA of the CDR3 is TGTGCCAGCAGCCCCCCGGACGTCAACGTCCTGACTTTC. The encoded protein is CASSPPDVNVLTF.

V and J are TRBV9 and TRBJ2-3; 7 bases are shared with TRBD1. Germline CDR1 is SGDLS and CDR2 is YYNGEE. V shed 0 bases, J shed 4 bases, and the junction held 5 bases outside the gene matches. This CDR3 contains 15 residues. CDR3 DNA: TGTGCCAGCAGCGTAGACGAGGGGGCCGCAGATACGCAGTATTTT. It specifies CASSVDEGAADTQYF.

The chain's CDR3 is CASTPGGGAQPQHF. CDR3 DNA sequence: TGCGCCAGCACCCCTGGGGGGGGCGCTCAGCCCCAGCATTTT. The chain joins TRBV23-1 to TRBJ1-5; a weak D match, TRBD1 (6 bases). TRBV23-1 is assigned to the ORF class and has an uncertain function. The CDR3 is 14 amino acids. The V end was cut by 7 bases, the J end by 6 bases, with 16 bases between.

This chain uses TRBV4-3 with TRBJ2-7; 8 nucleotides match TRBD2. Germline loops: CDR1 LGHNA, CDR2 YSLEER. The CDR3 totals 16 residues. V trimming: 4 bases; J trimming: 0 bases; junction bases outside the gene matches: 8. CDR3 residues: CASSPQASGFSYEQYF. The CDR3, as DNA: TGCGCCAGCAGCCCCCAGGCTAGCGGGTTCTCCTACGAGCAGTACTTC.

This clone was counted only a few times. This chain connects TRBV21-1 to TRBJ1-1. TRBV21-1 is given as a pseudogene. The CDR3 is 16 residues long. The CDR3 is CASSPFNGTANTEAFF. In DNA form, the CDR3 reads TGTGCCAGCAGCCCTTTTAATGGGACGGCGAACACTGAAGCTTTCTTT.